Listed here are 17 T cell receptor beta chains from one sample, sequenced in a study of T cell repertoires in cytomegalovirus infection. No antigen has been assigned to these receptors. One entry per CDR3 protein results from TCRdb running MiXCR on the reads. The table has approximately 500,000 distinct CDR3 sequences, roughly 34% seen once; the top ten hold 15% to 20%. The sample was cultured PBMCs, taken from culture after CMV antigen stimulation. The receptors stem from a human donor in good health (CMV status not recorded). Some clones in this sample may be carry-over from other donors' samples.

This sequence joins TRBV29-1 and TRBJ2-2; D is unresolved. The CDR3 is 13 residues long. CDR1 SQVTM and CDR2 ANQGSEA come from the germline V gene. V dropped 4 bases and J dropped 5 bases, with 11 bases sitting between them. The CDR3 sequence: CSVASPQTGELFF. In nucleotides, the CDR3 is TGCAGCGTTGCATCTCCGCAGACCGGGGAGCTGTTTTTT.

This rearrangement joins TRBV19 to TRBJ2-1; 12 bases are shared with TRBD2. CDR3 length equals 18 residues. The V segment lost 0 bases and the J segment 2 bases; nucleotides outside the gene matches: 5. Germline values: CDR1 LNHDA, CDR2 SQIVND (reference sequence). CDR3 DNA sequence: TGTGCCAGTAGTATAGATCGGACTAGCGGGACCACCTACAATGAGCAGTTCTTC. Protein sequence: CASSIDRTSGTTYNEQFF.

This clonotype has a handful of counts. The rearrangement links TRBV4-3 to TRBJ1-1, with TRBD1 as a possible D gene (6 bases). From germline, CDR1 is LGHNA and CDR2 YSLEER. The CDR3 contains 16 residues. V gave up 0 bases and J gave up 6 bases, with 17 bases separating them. The CDR3 spells CASSQDWGGDRSEAFF. The CDR3 DNA reads as TGCGCCAGCAGCCAAGATTGGGGGGGCGATCGCTCTGAAGCTTTCTTT.

This clonotype has a handful of counts. The chain combines TRBV7-3 with TRBJ2-1; D remains ambiguous. Deletions cut 5 bases from V and 1 base from J, with 12 bases between. The V gene's germline CDR1 is SGHTA and CDR2 FQGTGA. The CDR3 consists of 15 residues. This CDR3 is CASSKALVSYNEQFF. The DNA of the CDR3 is TGTGCCAGCAGCAAAGCCCTTGTTTCCTACAATGAGCAGTTCTTC.

The rearrangement joins TRBV4-3 to TRBJ2-2; TRBD1 matches 8 bases. The length of the CDR3 is 16 residues. Trimming at V came to 8 bases and at J to 7 bases, leaving 15 bases not matched to a gene. Germline V gene lookup returns CDR1 LGHNA and CDR2 YSLEER. The CDR3 sequence is CASHTKRTGRDGELFF. The CDR3 nucleotides are TGCGCCAGCCACACTAAAAGGACAGGGCGGGACGGGGAGCTGTTTTTT.

The gene calls are TRBV19 and TRBJ2-3; TRBD2 matches at 8 bases. Trimming cost V 6 bases and J 2 bases; bases outside gene matches: 4. Germline loops: CDR1 LNHDA, CDR2 SQIVND (reference sequence). The CDR3 contains 14 residues. The CDR3 here is CASRPGLDTDTQYF. The CDR3 bases are TGTGCCAGTAGGCCGGGACTAGACACAGATACGCAGTATTTT.

V is TRBV14 and J is TRBJ1-4, with D uncertain. CDR3 size: 15 residues. The V gene's germline CDR1 is SGHDN and CDR2 FVKESK. V gave up 0 bases and J gave up 10 bases, with 15 bases separating them. The CDR3 bases are TGTGCCAGCAGCCAAGAAAACTGGGGATCCGGAAAACTGTTTTTT. It is translated as CASSQENWGSGKLFF.

The rearrangement joins TRBV18 to TRBJ2-5; 7 nucleotides match TRBD2. CDR1 is KGHSH and CDR2 is LQKENI in the germline V gene. The CDR3 extends over 18 amino acids. V lost 5 bases and J lost 2; bases outside the gene matches: 17. The DNA of the CDR3 is TGTGCCAGCTCAGAAATCCGAACAGGCGGGAGCCTTCAAGAGACCCAGTACTTC. Encoded protein: CASSEIRTGGSLQETQYF.

This clonotype was recorded a few times. The chain couples TRBV6-1 to TRBJ2-6; 7 bases fit TRBD2. Losses at the gene ends were 7 bases for V and 4 bases for J; bases not matched to a gene: 10. The CDR3 contains 16 residues. Germline V gene data show CDR1 as MNHNS and CDR2 as SASEGT. The CDR3, as DNA: TGTGCCAGCAACATGGGAGGGGACTACGGGGCCAACGTCCTGACTTTC. Its protein product is CASNMGGDYGANVLTF.

This rearrangement joins TRBV27 to TRBJ1-3; D not certain. CDR1 is MNHEY and CDR2 is SMNVEV in the germline V gene (reference sequence). With 3 bases removed from V and 4 bases from J, the gap between germline ends came to 10 bases. The CDR3 contains 14 residues. The DNA for the CDR3 is TGTGCCAGCAGTTTTACGGGCGGAGGAAACACCATATATTTT. This encodes CASSFTGGGNTIYF.

The chain joins TRBV6-1 to TRBJ2-3, with 7 bases aligning to TRBD2. V lost 5 bases and J lost 2; bases outside the gene matches: 10. The V gene's germline CDR1 is MNHNS and CDR2 SASEGT. CDR3 size: 16 residues. The CDR3 reads CASSTGRERDTDTQYF. The CDR3 nucleotides read TGTGCCAGCAGTACCGGGCGGGAGCGGGACACAGATACGCAGTATTTT.

This clonotype was counted only a few times. In DNA form, the CDR3 reads TGTGCCAGCAGTTTCATACTAGCGGGAGAAGGTAGTGAGCAGTTCTTC. Encoded protein: CASSFILAGEGSEQFF. The J gene is TRBJ2-1, the V gene TRBV12-3 or TRBV12-4; 11 bases align to TRBD2. This CDR3 is built from 16 residues. Germline trimming cut 3 bases from V and 9 bases from J; bases unmatched to any gene: 10.

The J gene is TRBJ1-2, the V gene TRBV28, with D perhaps TRBD1 (6 bases). The CDR3 sequence is 13 residues long. Germline V gives CDR1 MDHEN, CDR2 SYDVKM. Trimming cost V 7 bases and J 7 bases, with 16 bases left between them. This chain's CDR3 is CASNPTGRRGYTF. DNA for the CDR3: TGTGCCAGCAACCCGACAGGCCGGCGTGGCTACACCTTC.

In DNA form, the CDR3 reads TGCGCCAGCAGCCACAGGACTCAAGGAGCTAACTATGGCTACACCTTC. Residues: CASSHRTQGANYGYTF. The rearrangement uses TRBV4-1 and TRBJ1-2; D not resolved. V lost 3 bases, J lost 0 bases, and 14 bases lay in between. Germline CDR1 MGHRA, CDR2 YSYEKL. This CDR3 contains 16 residues.

This clonotype was picked up many times. The chain combines TRBV12-3 or TRBV12-4 with TRBJ2-1, with D unresolved. V lost 1 base and J 4 bases, leaving 14 bases between the germline ends. The CDR3 is 16 residues long. The CDR3, as DNA: TGTGCCAGCAGTTTAGGGGTAGTCTCCCTTTACAATGAGCAGTTCTTC. Amino acid sequence: CASSLGVVSLYNEQFF.

This clonotype was detected only a few times. The V and J genes are TRBV28 and TRBJ2-1; a weak D match, TRBD2 (5 bases). Looked up from germline, CDR1 is MDHEN and CDR2 is SYDVKM. CDR3 length: 15 amino acids. Trimming left V 1 base short and J 5 bases short, with 12 bases between. The chain's CDR3 is CASSLLELGDNEQFF. CDR3 bases: TGTGCCAGCAGTTTATTGGAACTAGGAGACAATGAGCAGTTCTTC.

This clonotype turned up a few times. The rearrangement joins TRBV7-9 to TRBJ2-3, with D possibly matching TRBD2 (5 bases). CDR1 SEHNR and CDR2 FQNEAQ come from the germline V gene (reference sequence). V lost 5 bases and J 4 bases, leaving 22 bases between the germline ends. This CDR3 contains 17 residues. The CDR3 region has the DNA TGTGCCAGCAGCCCGAGGCCCACCTCGGGGATCGCAGATACGCAGTATTTT. Its protein product is CASSPRPTSGIADTQYF. The whole variable domain, filled in from reference TRBV7-9 and TRBJ2-3, reads DTGVSQNPRHKITKRGQNVTFRCDPISEHNRLYWYRQTLGQGPEFLTYFQNEAQLEKSRLLSDRFSAERPKGSFSTLEIQRTEQGDSAMYLCASSPRPTSGIADTQYFGPGTRLTVL.